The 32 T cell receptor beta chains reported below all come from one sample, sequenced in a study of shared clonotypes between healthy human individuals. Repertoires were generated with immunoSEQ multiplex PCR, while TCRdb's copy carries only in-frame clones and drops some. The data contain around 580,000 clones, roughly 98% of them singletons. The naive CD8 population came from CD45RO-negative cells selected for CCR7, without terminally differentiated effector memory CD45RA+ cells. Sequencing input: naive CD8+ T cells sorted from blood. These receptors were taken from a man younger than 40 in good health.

The CDR3 sequence is CASSKLAGGSYEQYF. The CDR3 DNA reads as TGTGCCAGCAGCAAACTAGCGGGGGGATCCTACGAGCAGTACTTC. V is TRBV11-2 and J is TRBJ2-7, with 12 bases fitting TRBD2. The junction had 3 bases not matched to a gene; V was cut back by 5 bases and J by 1 base. Germline CDR1 SGHAT, CDR2 FQNNGV. The CDR3 runs 15 residues.

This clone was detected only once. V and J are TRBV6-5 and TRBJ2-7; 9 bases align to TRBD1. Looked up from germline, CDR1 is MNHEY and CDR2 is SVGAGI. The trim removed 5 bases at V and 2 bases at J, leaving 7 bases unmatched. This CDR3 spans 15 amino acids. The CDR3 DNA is TGTGCCAGCAGTAACACAGGGGGCGAGGCCTACGAGCAGTACTTC. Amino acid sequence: CASSNTGGEAYEQYF.

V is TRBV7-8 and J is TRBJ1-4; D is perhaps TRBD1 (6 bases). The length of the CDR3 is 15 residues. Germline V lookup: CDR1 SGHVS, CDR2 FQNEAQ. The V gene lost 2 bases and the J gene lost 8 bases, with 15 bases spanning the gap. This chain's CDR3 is CASSLRPQGGEKLFF. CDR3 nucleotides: TGTGCCAGCAGCTTAAGGCCACAGGGAGGAGAAAAACTGTTTTTT.

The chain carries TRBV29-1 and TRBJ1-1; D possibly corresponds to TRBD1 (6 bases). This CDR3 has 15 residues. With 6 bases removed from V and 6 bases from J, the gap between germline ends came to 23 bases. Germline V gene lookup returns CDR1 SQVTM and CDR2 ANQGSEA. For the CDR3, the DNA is TGCAGCGTGAATACCAACCGATGGGACATCTCTGAAGCTTTCTTT. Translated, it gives CSVNTNRWDISEAFF.

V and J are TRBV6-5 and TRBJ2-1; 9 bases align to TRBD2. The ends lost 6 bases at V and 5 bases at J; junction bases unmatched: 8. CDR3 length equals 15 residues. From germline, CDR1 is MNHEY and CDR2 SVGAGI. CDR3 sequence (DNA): TGTGCCAGCAGCCCGGCTAGCGGGGTTAACAATGAGCAGTTCTTC. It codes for CASSPASGVNNEQFF.

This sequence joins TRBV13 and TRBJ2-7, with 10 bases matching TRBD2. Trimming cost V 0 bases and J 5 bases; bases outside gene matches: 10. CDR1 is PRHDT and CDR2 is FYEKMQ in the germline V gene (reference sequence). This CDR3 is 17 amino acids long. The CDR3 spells CASSLGPNLAGVHEQYF. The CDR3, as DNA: TGTGCCAGCAGCTTAGGCCCCAACCTAGCGGGAGTCCACGAGCAGTACTTC.

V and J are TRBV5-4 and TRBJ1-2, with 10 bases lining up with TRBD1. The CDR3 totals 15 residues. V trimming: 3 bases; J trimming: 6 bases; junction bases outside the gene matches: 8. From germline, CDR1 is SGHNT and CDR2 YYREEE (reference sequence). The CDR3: CASSSGTGVIHGYTF. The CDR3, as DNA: TGTGCCAGCAGCTCCGGGACAGGGGTAATCCATGGCTACACCTTC.

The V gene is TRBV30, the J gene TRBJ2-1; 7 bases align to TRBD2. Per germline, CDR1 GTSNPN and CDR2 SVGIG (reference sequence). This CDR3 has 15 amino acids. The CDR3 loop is CAGSGGLRSYNEQFF. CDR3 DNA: TGTGCTGGGTCGGGGGGATTGAGGTCCTACAATGAGCAGTTCTTC.

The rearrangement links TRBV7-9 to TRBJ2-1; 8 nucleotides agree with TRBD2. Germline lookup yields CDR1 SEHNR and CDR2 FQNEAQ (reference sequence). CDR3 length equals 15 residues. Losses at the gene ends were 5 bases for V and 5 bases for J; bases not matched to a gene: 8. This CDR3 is CASSNSGKENNEQFF. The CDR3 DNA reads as TGTGCCAGCAGCAATAGCGGGAAAGAAAACAATGAGCAGTTCTTC. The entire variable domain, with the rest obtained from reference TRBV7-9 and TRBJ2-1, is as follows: DTGVSQNPRHKITKRGQNVTFRCDPISEHNRLYWYRQTLGQGPEFLTYFQNEAQLEKSRLLSDRFSAERPKGSFSTLEIQRTEQGDSAMYLCASSNSGKENNEQFFGPGTRLTVL.

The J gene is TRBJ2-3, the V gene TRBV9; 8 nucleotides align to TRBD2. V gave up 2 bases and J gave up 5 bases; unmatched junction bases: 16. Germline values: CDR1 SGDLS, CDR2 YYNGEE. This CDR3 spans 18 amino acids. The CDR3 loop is CASSVPSKMAGGRDTQYF. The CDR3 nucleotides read TGTGCCAGCAGCGTCCCAAGTAAGATGGCGGGAGGCCGAGATACGCAGTATTTT.

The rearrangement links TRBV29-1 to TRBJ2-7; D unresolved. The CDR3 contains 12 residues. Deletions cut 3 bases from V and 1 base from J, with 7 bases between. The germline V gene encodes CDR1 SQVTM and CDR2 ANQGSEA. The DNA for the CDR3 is TGCAGCGTTGAGCTTTTATCCTACGAGCAGTACTTC. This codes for CSVELLSYEQYF.

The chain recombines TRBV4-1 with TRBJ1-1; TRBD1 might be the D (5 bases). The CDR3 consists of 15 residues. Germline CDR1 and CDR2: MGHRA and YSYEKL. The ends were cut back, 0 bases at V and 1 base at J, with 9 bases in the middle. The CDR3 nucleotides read TGCGCCAGCAGCCAAGAGGGACGGGGGAACACTGAAGCTTTCTTT. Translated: CASSQEGRGNTEAFF.

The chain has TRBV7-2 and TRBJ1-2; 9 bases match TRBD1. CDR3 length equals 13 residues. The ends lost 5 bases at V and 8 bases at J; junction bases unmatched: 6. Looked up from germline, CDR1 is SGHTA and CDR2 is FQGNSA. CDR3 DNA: TGTGCCAGCAGCCCGGGACAGGGAGAAGGCTACACCTTC. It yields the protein CASSPGQGEGYTF.

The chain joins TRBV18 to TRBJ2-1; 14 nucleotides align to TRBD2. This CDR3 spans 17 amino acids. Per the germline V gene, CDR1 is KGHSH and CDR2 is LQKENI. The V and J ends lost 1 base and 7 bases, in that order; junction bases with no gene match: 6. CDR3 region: CASSPRPGTSGSNEQFF. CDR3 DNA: TGTGCCAGCTCACCACGCCCCGGGACTAGCGGGAGTAATGAGCAGTTCTTC.

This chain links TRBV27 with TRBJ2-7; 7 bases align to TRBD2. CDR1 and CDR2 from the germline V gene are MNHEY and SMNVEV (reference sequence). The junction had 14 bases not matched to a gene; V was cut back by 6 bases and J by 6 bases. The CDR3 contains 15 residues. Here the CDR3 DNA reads TGTGCCAGCAGGTTTACTAGCGAAATGAGCCTCGAGCAGTACTTC. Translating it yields CASRFTSEMSLEQYF.

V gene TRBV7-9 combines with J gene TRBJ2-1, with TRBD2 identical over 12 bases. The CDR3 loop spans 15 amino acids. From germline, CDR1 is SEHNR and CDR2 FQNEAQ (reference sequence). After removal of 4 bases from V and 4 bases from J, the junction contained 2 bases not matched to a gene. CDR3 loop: CASSSTSGRYNEQFF. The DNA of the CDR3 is TGTGCCAGCAGCTCCACTAGCGGGAGGTACAATGAGCAGTTCTTC.

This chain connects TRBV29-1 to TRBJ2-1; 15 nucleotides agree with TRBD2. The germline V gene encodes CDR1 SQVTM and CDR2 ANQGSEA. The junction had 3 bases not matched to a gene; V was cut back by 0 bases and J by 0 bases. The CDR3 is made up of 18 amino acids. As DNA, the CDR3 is TGCAGCGTTGAAGACGGGACTAGCGGGAGGAGCTCCTACAATGAGCAGTTCTTC. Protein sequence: CSVEDGTSGRSSYNEQFF.

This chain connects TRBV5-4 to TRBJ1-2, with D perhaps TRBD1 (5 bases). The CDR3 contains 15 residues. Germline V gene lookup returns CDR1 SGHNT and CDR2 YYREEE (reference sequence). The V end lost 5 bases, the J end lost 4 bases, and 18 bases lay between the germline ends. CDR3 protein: CASSPGLRGTYGYTF. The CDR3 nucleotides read TGTGCCAGCAGTCCAGGGCTTAGAGGTACCTATGGCTACACCTTC. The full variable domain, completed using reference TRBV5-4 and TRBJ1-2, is ETGVTQSPTHLIKTRGQQVTLRCSSQSGHNTVSWYQQALGQGPQFIFQYYREEENGRGNFPPRFSGLQFPNYSSELNVNALELDDSALYLCASSPGLRGTYGYTFGSGTRLTVV.

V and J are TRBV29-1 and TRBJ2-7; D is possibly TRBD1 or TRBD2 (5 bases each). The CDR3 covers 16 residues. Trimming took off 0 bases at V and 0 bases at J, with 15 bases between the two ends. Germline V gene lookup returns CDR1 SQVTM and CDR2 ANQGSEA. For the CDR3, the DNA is TGCAGCGTTGAAGACCGGGAAACAAGGGGCTCCTACGAGCAGTACTTC. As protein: CSVEDRETRGSYEQYF.

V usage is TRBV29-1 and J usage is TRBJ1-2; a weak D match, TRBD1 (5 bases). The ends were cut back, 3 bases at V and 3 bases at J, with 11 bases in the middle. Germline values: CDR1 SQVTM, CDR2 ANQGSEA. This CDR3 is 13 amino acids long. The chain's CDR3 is CSVERAGYYGYTF. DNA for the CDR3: TGCAGCGTTGAGAGGGCAGGGTACTATGGCTACACCTTC.

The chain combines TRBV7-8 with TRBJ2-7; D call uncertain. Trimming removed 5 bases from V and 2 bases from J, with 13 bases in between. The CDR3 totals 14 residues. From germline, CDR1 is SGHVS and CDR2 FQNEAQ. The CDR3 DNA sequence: TGTGCCAGCAGCGCGCCACGGAGCCCCTACGAGCAGTACTTC. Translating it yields CASSAPRSPYEQYF.

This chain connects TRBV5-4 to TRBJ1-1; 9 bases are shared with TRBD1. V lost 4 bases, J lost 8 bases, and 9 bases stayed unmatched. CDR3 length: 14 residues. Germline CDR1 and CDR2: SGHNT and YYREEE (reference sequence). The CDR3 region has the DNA TGTGCCAGCAGCGGGGGACAGGGAATTTCCGAAGCTTTCTTT. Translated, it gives CASSGGQGISEAFF.

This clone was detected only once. The CDR3 loop reads CASSIGGAGYEQYF. In nucleotides, the CDR3 is TGTGCCAGTAGTATAGGGGGCGCTGGTTACGAGCAGTACTTC. V and J are TRBV19 and TRBJ2-7; D may be TRBD1 (5 bases). Trimming shortened V by 1 base and J by 4 bases, and 11 bases separated the two germline ends. Germline V gives CDR1 LNHDA, CDR2 SQIVND (reference sequence). The CDR3 is made up of 14 amino acids. Variable domain in full (rest from reference TRBV19 and TRBJ2-7): DGGITQSPKYLFRKEGQNVTLSCEQNLNHDAMYWYRQDPGQGLRLIYYSQIVNDFQKGDIAEGYSVSREKKESFPLTVTSAQKNPTAFYLCASSIGGAGYEQYFGPGTRLTVT.

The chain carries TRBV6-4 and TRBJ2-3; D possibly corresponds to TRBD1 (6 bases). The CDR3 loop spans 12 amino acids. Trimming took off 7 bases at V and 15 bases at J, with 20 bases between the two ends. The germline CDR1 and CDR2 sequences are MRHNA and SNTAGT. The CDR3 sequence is CASTGPRGRVYF. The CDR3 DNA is TGTGCCAGCACCGGTCCCAGGGGTCGGGTCTATTTT.

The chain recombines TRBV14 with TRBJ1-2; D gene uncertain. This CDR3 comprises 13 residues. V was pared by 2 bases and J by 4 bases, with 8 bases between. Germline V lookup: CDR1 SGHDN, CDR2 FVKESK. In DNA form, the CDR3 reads TGTGCCAGCAGCCAAATCACACTCTATGGCTACACCTTC. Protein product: CASSQITLYGYTF.

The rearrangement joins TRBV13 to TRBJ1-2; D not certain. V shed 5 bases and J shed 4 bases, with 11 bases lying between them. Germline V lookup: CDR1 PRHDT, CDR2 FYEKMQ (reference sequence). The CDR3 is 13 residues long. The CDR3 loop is CASSLGLLYGYTF. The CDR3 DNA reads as TGTGCCAGCAGCCTCGGACTCCTCTATGGCTACACCTTC. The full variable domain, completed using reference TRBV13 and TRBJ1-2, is AAGVIQSPRHLIKEKRETATLKCYPIPRHDTVYWYQQGPGQDPQFLISFYEKMQSDKGSIPDRFSAQQFSDYHSELNMSSLELGDSALYFCASSLGLLYGYTFGSGTRLTVV.

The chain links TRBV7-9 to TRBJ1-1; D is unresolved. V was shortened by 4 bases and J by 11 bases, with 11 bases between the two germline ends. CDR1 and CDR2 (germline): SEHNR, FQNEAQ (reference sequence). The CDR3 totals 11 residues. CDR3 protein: CASSSQKDAFF. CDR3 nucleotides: TGTGCCAGCAGCTCGCAGAAGGATGCTTTCTTT.

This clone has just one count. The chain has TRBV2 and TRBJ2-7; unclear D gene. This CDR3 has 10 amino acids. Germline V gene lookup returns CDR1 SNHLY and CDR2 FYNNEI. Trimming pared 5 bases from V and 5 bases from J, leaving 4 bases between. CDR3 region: CASSWNEQYF. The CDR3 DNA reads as TGTGCCAGCAGTTGGAACGAGCAGTACTTC.

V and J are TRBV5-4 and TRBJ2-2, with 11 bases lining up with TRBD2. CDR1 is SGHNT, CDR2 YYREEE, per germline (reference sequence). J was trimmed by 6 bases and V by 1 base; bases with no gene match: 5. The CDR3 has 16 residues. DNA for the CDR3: TGTGCCAGCAGCTTGACTAGCGGGAGCACCCCCGGGGAGCTGTTTTTT. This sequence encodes CASSLTSGSTPGELFF.

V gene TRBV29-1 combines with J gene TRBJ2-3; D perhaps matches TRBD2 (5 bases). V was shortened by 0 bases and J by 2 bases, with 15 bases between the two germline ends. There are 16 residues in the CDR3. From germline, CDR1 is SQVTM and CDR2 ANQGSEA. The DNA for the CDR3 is TGCAGCGTTGAAGAGGTTGTTGGGAGCCTCACAGATACGCAGTATTTT. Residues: CSVEEVVGSLTDTQYF.

In nucleotides, the CDR3 is TGTGCCAGTAGTTTACCAGCGGGAGGGCGGGCATACGAGCAGTACTTC. It codes for CASSLPAGGRAYEQYF. The chain links TRBV19 to TRBJ2-7; 10 nucleotides agree with TRBD2. In germline, CDR1 is LNHDA, CDR2 SQIVND (reference sequence). This CDR3 is 16 amino acids long. V dropped 5 bases and J dropped 4; count of bases not matched to a gene: 11.

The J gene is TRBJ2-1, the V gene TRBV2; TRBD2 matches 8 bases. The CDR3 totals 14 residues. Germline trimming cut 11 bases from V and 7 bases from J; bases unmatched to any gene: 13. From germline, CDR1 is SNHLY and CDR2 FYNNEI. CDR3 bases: TGTGCCTGTACGGGACTAGATGTGGGGAATGAGCAGTTCTTC. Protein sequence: CACTGLDVGNEQFF.